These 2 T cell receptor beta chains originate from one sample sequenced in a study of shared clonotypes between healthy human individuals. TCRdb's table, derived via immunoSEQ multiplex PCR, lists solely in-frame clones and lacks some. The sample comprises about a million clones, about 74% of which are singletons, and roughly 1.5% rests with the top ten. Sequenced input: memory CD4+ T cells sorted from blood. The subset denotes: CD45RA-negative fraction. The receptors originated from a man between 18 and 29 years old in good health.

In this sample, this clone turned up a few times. The CDR3 DNA reads as TGTGCCAGCAGCTTGGCCCAGGTTAGGAACATTCAGTACTTC. Translated: CASSLAQVRNIQYF. V usage is TRBV5-4 and J usage is TRBJ2-4; D is ambiguous. The CDR3 is 14 residues long. V shed 0 bases and J shed 7 bases, with 11 bases lying between them. Germline V gives CDR1 SGHNT, CDR2 YYREEE (reference sequence).

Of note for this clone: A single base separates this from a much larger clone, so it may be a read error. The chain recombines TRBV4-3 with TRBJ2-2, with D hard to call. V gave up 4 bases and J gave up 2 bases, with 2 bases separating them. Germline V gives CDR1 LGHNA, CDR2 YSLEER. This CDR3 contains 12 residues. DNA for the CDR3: TGCGCCAGCAGCCTAAACACCGGGGAGCTGTTTTTT. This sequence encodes CASSLNTGELFF.